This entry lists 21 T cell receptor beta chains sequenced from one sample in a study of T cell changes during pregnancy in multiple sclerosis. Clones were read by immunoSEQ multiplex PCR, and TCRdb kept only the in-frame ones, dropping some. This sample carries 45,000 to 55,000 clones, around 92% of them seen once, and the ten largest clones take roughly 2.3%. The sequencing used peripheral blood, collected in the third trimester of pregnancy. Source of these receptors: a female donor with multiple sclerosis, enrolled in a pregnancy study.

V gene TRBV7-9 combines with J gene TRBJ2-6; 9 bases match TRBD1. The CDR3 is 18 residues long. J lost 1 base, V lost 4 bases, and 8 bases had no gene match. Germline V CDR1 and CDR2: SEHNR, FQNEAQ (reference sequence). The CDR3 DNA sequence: TGTGCCAGCAGCTCCTTCGGGACAGGGACTTCTGGGGCCAACGTCCTGACTTTC. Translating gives CASSSFGTGTSGANVLTF.

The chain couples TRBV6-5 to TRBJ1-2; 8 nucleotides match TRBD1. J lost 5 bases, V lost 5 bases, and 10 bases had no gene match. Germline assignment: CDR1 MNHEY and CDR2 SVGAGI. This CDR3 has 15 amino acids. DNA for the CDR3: TGTGCCAGCAGTACACAGGGGGGAGCCTCTTATGGCTACACCTTC. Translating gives CASSTQGGASYGYTF.

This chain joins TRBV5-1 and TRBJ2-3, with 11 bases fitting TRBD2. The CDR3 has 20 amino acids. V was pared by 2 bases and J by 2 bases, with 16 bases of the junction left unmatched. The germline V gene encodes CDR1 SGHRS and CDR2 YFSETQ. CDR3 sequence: CASSLILAGVRDGDTDTQYF. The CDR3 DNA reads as TGCGCCAGCAGCTTAATACTAGCGGGAGTAAGGGATGGGGACACAGATACGCAGTATTTT.

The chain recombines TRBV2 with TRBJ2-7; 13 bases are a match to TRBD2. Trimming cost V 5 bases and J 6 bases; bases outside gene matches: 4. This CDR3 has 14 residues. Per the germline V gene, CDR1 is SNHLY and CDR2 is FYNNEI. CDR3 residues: CASSTSGRAFEQYF. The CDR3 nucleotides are TGTGCCAGCAGTACTAGCGGGAGGGCCTTCGAGCAGTACTTC.

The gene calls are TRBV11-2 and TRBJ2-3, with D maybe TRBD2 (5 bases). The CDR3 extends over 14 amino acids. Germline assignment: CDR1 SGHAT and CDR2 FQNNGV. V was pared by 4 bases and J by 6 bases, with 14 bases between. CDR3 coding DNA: TGTGCCAGCAGCTCCTCACCGGGATTCGATACGCAGTATTTT. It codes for CASSSSPGFDTQYF.

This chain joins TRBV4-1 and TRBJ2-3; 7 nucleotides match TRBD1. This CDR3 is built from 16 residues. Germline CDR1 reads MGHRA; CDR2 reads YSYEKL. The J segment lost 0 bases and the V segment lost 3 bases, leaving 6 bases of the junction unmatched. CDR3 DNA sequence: TGCGCCAGCAGCCACCCAGGGGGTTTTAGCACAGATACGCAGTATTTT. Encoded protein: CASSHPGGFSTDTQYF.

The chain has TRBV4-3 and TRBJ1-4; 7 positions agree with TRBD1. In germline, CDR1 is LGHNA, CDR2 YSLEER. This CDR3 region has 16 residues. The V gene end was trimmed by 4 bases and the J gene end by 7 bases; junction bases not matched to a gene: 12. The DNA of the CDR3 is TGCGCCAGCAGCCTCCACGGACAGGCTGGGAGTGAAAAACTGTTTTTT. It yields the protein CASSLHGQAGSEKLFF.

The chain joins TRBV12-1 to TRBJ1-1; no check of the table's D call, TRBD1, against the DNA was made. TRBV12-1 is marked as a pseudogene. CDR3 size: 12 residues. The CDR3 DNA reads TGTGCCAGCGCTGGCAAGAACACTGAAGCTTTCTTT. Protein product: CASAGKNTEAFF.

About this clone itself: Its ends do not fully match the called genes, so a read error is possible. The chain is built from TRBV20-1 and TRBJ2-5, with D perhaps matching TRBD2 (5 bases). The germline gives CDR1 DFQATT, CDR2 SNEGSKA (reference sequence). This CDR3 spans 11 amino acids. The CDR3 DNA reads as TGCAGTGCTAGACCGACTACCTCCAGGCACTTC. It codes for CSARPTTSRHF.

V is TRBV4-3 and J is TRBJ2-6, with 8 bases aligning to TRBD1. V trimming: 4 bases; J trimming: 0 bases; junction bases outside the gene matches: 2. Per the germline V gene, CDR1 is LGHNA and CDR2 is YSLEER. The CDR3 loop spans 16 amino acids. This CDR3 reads CASSPGQGSGANVLTF. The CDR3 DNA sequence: TGCGCCAGCAGCCCTGGACAGGGCTCTGGGGCCAACGTCCTGACTTTC.

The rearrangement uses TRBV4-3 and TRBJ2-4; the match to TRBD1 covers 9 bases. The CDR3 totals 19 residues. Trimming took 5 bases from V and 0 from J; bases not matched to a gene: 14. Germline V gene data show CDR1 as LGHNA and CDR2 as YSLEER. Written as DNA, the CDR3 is TGCGCCAGCAGCGACTTAACAGGGGGCGATTACAAAGCCAAAAACATTCAGTACTTC. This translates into CASSDLTGGDYKAKNIQYF.

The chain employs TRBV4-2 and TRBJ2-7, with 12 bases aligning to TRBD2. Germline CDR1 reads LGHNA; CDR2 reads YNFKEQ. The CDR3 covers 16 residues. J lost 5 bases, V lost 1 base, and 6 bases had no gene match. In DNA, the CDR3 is TGTGCCAGCAGCCAAGCCGAGACTAGCGGGAGCAACGAGCAGTACTTC. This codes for CASSQAETSGSNEQYF.

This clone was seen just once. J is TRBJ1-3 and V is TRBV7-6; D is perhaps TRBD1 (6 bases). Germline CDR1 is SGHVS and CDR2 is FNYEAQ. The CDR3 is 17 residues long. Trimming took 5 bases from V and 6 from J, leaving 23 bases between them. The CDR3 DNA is TGTGCCAGCAGCCTACCCCGGTCGGGGGGCTCCCCAAACACCATATATTTT. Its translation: CASSLPRSGGSPNTIYF.

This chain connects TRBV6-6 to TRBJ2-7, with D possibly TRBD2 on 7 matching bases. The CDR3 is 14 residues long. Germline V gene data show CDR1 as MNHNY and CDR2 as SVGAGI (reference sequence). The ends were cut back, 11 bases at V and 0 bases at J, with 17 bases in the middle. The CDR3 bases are TGTGCCGCCACCGGGGGCGGGAGCTCCTACGAGCAGTACTTC. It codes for CAATGGGSSYEQYF.

CDR3 sequence: CASSGRQFRYGYTF. DNA for the CDR3: TGTGCCAGCAGCGGCCGACAGTTTCGCTATGGCTACACCTTC. V usage is TRBV5-4 and J usage is TRBJ1-2; possibly TRBD1 for D (5 bases). V was clipped by 4 bases and J by 4 bases, with 14 bases between them. The CDR3 loop spans 14 amino acids. The germline V gene has CDR1 SGHNT and CDR2 YYREEE (reference sequence).

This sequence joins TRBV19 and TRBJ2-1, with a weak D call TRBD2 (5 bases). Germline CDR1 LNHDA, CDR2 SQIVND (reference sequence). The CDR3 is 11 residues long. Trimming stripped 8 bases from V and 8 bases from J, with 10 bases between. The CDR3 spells CASGLRDEQFF. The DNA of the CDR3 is TGTGCCAGTGGACTGCGGGATGAGCAGTTCTTC.

Here the CDR3 DNA reads TGTGCCAGTAGTTCCCCGGGATCCAAAAACATTCAGTACTTC. Translating gives CASSSPGSKNIQYF. The gene calls are TRBV19 and TRBJ2-4, with TRBD2 as a possible D gene (5 bases). Per germline, CDR1 LNHDA and CDR2 SQIVND (reference sequence). This CDR3 is built from 14 residues. V gave up 5 bases and J gave up 2 bases, with 10 bases separating them.

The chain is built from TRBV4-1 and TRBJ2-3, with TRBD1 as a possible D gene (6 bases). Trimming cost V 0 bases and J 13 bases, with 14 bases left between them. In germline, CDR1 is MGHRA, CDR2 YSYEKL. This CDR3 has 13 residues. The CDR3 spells CASSQDRGGREYF. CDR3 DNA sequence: TGCGCCAGCAGCCAAGATCGAGGGGGTAGAGAGTATTTT.

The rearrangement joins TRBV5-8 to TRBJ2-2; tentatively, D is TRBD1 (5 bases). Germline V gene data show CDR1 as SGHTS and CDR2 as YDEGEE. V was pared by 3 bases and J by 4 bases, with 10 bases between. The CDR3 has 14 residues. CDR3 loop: CASSSGHVTGELFF. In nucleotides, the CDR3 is TGTGCCAGCAGCTCCGGACATGTCACCGGGGAGCTGTTTTTT. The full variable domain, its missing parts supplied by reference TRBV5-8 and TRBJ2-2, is EAGVTQSPTHLIKTRGQQATLRCSPISGHTSVYWYQQALGLGLQFLLWYDEGEERNRGNFPPRFSGRQFPNYSSELNVNALELEDSALYLCASSSGHVTGELFFGEGSRLTVL.

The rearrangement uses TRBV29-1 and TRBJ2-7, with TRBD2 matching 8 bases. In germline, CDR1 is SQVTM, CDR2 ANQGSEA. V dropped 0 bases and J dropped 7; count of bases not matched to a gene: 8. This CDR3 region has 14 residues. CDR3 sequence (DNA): TGCAGCGTTGAAGATTGGCCGGGACTAGGAGAGCAGTACTTC. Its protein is CSVEDWPGLGEQYF.

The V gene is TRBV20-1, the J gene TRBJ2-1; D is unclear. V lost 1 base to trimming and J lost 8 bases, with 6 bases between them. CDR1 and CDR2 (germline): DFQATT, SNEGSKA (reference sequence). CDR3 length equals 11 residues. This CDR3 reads CSARVLDEQFF. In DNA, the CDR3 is TGCAGTGCTAGAGTTCTTGATGAGCAGTTCTTC.